This is a list of T cell receptor beta chains from one sample in a study of T cell responses to AZD1222 COVID-19 vaccine. TCRdb's copy holds only in-frame clones and misses some; the assay was immunoSEQ multiplex PCR. Of 80,000 or so clones listed, 70% to 90% are singletons. The material was peripheral blood, obtained on day 0 of AZD1222 vaccination. The receptors here all came from an adult in good health. Each CDR3 is given with its conserved first and last residue. D genes are given only for firm matches. Not every row has a clone size; where given, it reads once, few, many or a size class.

CDR3 protein: CASSYSTGADTEAFF; CDR3 DNA: TGTGCCAGCAGTTACTCGACGGGGGCGGACACTGAAGCTTTCTTT; V gene: TRBV6-5; D gene: NA; clone size: NA; J gene: TRBJ1-1
CDR3 protein: CASSLEGGSNQPQHF; CDR3 DNA: TGTGCCAGCAGCTTGGAGGGTGGGAGCAATCAGCCCCAGCATTTT; V gene: TRBV5-8; D gene: NA; clone size: NA; J gene: TRBJ1-5
CDR3 protein: CASSLAAYTGYTF; CDR3 DNA: TGTGCCAGCAGCTTAGCCGCTTATACTGGCTACACCTTC; V gene: TRBV11-1; D gene: NA; clone size: NA; J gene: TRBJ1-2
CDR3 protein: CASSQRGLAGETQYF; CDR3 DNA: TGCGCCAGCAGCCAACGGGGACTAGCGGGAGAGACCCAGTACTTC; V gene: TRBV4-3; D gene: TRBD2; clone size: NA; J gene: TRBJ2-5
CDR3 protein: CASSQDLASGGTGELFF; CDR3 DNA: TGCGCCAGCAGCCAAGATCTGGCTAGCGGGGGCACCGGGGAGCTGTTTTTT; V gene: TRBV4-3; D gene: TRBD2; clone size: once; J gene: TRBJ2-2
CDR3 protein: CASSDYSASEETQYF; CDR3 DNA: TGTGCCAGCAGTGACTATAGTGCCTCCGAAGAGACCCAGTACTTC; V gene: TRBV6-2/TRBV6-3; D gene: NA; clone size: NA; J gene: TRBJ2-5
CDR3 protein: CASSTQGGGQPQHF; CDR3 DNA: TGTGCCAGCAGTACACAGGGCGGAGGGCAGCCCCAGCATTTT; V gene: TRBV27; D gene: NA; clone size: NA; J gene: TRBJ1-5
CDR3 protein: CASSSGLAGVEGEQFF; CDR3 DNA: TGTGCCAGCAGCTCGGGACTAGCGGGAGTTGAGGGTGAGCAGTTCTTC; V gene: TRBV11-3; D gene: TRBD2; clone size: once; J gene: TRBJ2-1
CDR3 protein: CAISEGLGSPETQYF; CDR3 DNA: TGTGCCATCAGTGAGGGACTAGGGAGTCCAGAGACCCAGTACTTC; V gene: TRBV10-3; D gene: TRBD2; clone size: NA; J gene: TRBJ2-5
CDR3 protein: CASSVATSTGAATDTQYF; CDR3 DNA: TGTGCCAGCAGCGTAGCTACATCGACGGGAGCGGCCACAGATACGCAGTATTTT; V gene: TRBV9; D gene: NA; clone size: few; J gene: TRBJ2-3
CDR3 protein: CASSLGPTANTEAFF; CDR3 DNA: TGTGCCAGCAGCTTAGGTCCGACAGCGAACACTGAAGCTTTCTTT; V gene: TRBV7-8; D gene: NA; clone size: NA; J gene: TRBJ1-1
CDR3 protein: CASSREGIYGYTF; CDR3 DNA: TGTGCCAGCAGCCGGGAAGGAATATATGGCTACACCTTC; V gene: TRBV5-4; D gene: NA; clone size: NA; J gene: TRBJ1-2
CDR3 protein: CASSGRGDSNGNQPQHF; CDR3 DNA: TGTGCCAGCAGCGGCCGTGGCGACAGTAACGGCAATCAGCCCCAGCATTTT; V gene: TRBV21-1; D gene: NA; clone size: NA; J gene: TRBJ1-5
CDR3 protein: CASCTDYEQYF; CDR3 DNA: TGTGCCAGCTGCACCGACTACGAGCAGTACTTC; V gene: TRBV12-3/TRBV12-4; D gene: NA; clone size: once; J gene: TRBJ2-7
CDR3 protein: CASSSPGGSLSYEQYF; CDR3 DNA: TGTGCCAGCAGTTCCCCGGGCGGGAGCCTCTCCTACGAGCAGTACTTC; V gene: TRBV27; D gene: TRBD2; clone size: NA; J gene: TRBJ2-7
CDR3 protein: CASSLLLQGHETQYF; CDR3 DNA: TGCGCCAGCAGCCTCCTACTGCAGGGGCATGAGACCCAGTACTTC; V gene: TRBV5-1; D gene: NA; clone size: NA; J gene: TRBJ2-5
CDR3 protein: CASSLDGAWQYF; CDR3 DNA: TGTGCCAGCAGCTTAGATGGGGCGTGGCAGTACTTC; V gene: TRBV7-9; D gene: NA; clone size: NA; J gene: TRBJ2-7
CDR3 protein: CASSEGTGVSPLHF; CDR3 DNA: TGTGCCAGCAGTGAGGGGACAGGGGTTTCACCCCTCCACTTT; V gene: TRBV2; D gene: TRBD1; clone size: NA; J gene: TRBJ1-6
CDR3 protein: CASRDSGTTNEKLFF; CDR3 DNA: TGTGCCAGCAGGGACAGTGGGACGACTAATGAAAAACTGTTTTTT; V gene: TRBV5-6; D gene: NA; clone size: NA; J gene: TRBJ1-4
CDR3 protein: CASSSGMNTEAFF; CDR3 DNA: TGTGCCAGCAGCTCCGGGATGAACACTGAAGCTTTCTTT; V gene: TRBV7-3; D gene: NA; clone size: few; J gene: TRBJ1-1
CDR3 protein: CASSLGVTEAFF; CDR3 DNA: TGTGCCAGCAGCTTAGGGGTGACTGAAGCTTTCTTT; V gene: TRBV7-9; D gene: NA; clone size: NA; J gene: TRBJ1-1
CDR3 protein: CASSLLTSGIGEQYF; CDR3 DNA: TGTGCCAGCAGCTTACTGACTAGCGGGATTGGGGAGCAGTACTTC; V gene: TRBV7-8; D gene: TRBD2; clone size: once; J gene: TRBJ2-7